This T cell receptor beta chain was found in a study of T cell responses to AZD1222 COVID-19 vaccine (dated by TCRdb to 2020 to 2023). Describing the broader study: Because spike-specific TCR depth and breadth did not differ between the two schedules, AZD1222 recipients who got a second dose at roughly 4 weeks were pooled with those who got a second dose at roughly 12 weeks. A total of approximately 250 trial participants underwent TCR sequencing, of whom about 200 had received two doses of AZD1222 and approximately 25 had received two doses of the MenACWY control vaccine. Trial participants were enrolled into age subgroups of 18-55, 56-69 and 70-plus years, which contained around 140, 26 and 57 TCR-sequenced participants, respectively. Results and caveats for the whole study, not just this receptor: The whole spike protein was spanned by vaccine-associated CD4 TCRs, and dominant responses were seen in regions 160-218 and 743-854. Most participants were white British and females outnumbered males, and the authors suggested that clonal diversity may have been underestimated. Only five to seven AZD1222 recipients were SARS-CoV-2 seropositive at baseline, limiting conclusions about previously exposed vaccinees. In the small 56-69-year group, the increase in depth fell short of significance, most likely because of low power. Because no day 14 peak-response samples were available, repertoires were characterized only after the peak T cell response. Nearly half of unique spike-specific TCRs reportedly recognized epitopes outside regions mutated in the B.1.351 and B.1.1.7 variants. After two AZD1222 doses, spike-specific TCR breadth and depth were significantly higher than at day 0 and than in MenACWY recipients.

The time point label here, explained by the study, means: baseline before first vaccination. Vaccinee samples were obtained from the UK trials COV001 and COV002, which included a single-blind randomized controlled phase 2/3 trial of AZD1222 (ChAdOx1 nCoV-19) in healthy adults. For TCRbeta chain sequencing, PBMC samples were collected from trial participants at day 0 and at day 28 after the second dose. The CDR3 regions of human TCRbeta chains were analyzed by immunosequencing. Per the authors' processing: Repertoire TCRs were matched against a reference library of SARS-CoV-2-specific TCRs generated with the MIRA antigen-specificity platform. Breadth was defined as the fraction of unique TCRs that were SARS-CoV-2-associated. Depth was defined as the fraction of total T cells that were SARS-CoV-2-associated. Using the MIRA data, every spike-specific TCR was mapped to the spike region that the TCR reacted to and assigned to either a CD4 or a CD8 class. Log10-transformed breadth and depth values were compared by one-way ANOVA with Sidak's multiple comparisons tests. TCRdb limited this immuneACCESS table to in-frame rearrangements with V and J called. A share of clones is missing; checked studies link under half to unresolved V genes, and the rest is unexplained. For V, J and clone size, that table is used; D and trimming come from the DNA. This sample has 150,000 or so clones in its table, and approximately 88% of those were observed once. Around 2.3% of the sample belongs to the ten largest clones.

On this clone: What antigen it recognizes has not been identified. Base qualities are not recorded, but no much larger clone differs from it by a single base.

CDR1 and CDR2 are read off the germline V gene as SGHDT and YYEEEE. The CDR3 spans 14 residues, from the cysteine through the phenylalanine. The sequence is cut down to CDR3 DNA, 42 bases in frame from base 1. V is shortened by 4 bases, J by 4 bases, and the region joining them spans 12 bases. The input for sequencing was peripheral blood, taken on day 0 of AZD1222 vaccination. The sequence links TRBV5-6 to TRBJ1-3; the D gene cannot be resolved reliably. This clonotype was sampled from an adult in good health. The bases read TGTGCCAGCAGCCATTTGCTCGTCGGAAACACCATATATTTT. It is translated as CASSHLLVGNTIYF.